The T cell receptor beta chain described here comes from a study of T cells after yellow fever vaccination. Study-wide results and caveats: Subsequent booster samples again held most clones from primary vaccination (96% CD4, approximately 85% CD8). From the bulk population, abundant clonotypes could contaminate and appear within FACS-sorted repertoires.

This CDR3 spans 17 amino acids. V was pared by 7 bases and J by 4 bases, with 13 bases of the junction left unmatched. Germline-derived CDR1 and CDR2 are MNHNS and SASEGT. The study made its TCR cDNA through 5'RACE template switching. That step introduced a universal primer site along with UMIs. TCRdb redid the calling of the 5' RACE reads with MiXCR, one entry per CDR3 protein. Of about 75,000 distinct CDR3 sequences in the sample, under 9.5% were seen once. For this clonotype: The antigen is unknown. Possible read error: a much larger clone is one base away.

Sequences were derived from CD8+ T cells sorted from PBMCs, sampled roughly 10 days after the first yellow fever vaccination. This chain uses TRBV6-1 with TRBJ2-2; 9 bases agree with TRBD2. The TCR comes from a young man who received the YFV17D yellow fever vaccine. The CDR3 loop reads CASIYAGETSGTGELFF. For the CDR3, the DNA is TGTGCCAGCATATACGCGGGGGAGACTAGCGGCACCGGGGAGCTGTTTTTT.